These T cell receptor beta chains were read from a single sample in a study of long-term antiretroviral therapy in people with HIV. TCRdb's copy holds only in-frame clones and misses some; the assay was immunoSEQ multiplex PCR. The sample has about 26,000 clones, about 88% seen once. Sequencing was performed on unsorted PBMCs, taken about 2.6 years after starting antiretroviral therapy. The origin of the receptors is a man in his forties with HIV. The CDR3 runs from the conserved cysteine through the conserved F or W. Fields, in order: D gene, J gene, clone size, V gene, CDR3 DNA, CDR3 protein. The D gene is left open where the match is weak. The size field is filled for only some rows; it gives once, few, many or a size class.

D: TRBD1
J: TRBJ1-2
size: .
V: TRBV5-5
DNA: TGTGCCAGCAGCGCGGGACAGGGGTTCTACCTGGGCTACACCTTC
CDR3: CASSAGQGFYLGYTF

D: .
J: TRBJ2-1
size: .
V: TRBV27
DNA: TGTGCCAGCAGCGCGGGGATAAATGAGCAGTTCTTC
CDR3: CASSAGINEQFF

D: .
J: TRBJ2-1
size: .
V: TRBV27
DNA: TGTGCCAGCAGTTTTTTTCGAGGGACAAAAAATGAGCAGTTCTTC
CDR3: CASSFFRGTKNEQFF

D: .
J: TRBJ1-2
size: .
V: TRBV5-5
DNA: TGTGCCAGCAGCCTCGAACGAGACTATGGCTACACCTTC
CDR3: CASSLERDYGYTF

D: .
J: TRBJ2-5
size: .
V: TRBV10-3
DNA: TGTGCCATCAGCTTAGATGACAATCAAGAGACCCAGTACTTC
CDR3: CAISLDDNQETQYF

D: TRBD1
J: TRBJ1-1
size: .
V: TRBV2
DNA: TGTGCCAGCAGTAAGGGGACAGGGGAGGGCACTGAAGCTTTCTTT
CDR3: CASSKGTGEGTEAFF

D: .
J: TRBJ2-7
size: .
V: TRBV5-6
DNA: TGTGCCAGCAGCTCGGGACAAGCCTCCTACGAGCAGTACTTC
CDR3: CASSSGQASYEQYF

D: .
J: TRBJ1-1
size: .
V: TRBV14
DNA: TGTGCCAGCAGCCAAGAGGAGGAGTGGGGTGGGAACACTGAAGCTTTCTTT
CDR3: CASSQEEEWGGNTEAFF

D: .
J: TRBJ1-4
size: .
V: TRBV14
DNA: TGTGCCAGCAGCCACGGGTCGGATGAAAAACTGTTTTTT
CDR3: CASSHGSDEKLFF

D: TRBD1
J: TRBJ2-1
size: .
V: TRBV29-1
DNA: TGCAGCGTAGCCGGGACAGTACCTTACAATGAGCAGTTCTTC
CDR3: CSVAGTVPYNEQFF

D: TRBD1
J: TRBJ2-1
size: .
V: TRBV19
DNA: TGTGCCAGTAGTCGGATCGACAGGGTAGGTAATGAGCAGTTCTTC
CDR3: CASSRIDRVGNEQFF

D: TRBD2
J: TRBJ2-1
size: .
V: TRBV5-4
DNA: TGTGCCAGCAGCAGGGAACTAGCGGGAGGCCCAAATGAGCAGTTCTTC
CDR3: CASSRELAGGPNEQFF

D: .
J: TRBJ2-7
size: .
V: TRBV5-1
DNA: TGCGCCAGCAGCTTGGTTAGCGGAGGCTCCTACGAGCAGTACTTC
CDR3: CASSLVSGGSYEQYF

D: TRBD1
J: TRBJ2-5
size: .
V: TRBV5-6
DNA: TGTGCCAGCAGCTTTTACAGGGGAAGCCAAGAGACCCAGTACTTC
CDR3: CASSFYRGSQETQYF

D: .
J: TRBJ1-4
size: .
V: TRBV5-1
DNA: TGCGCCAGCAGCGCCACCGGGACGGATAATGAAAAACTGTTTTTT
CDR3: CASSATGTDNEKLFF

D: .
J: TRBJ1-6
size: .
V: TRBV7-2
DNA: TGTGCCAGCAGCCCCCCGGCAGGGAGGGGAGGGGCCCTCCACTTT
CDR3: CASSPPAGRGGALHF

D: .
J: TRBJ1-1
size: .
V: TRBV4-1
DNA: TGCGCCAGCAGCCAAGATCGTGAGTTTGGAGGAGCTTTCTTT
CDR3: CASSQDREFGGAFF

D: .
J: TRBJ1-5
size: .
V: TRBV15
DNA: TGTGCCACCAGCAGAGATAGAAACAATCAGCCCCAGCATTTT
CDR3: CATSRDRNNQPQHF

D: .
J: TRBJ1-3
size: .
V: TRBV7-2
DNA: TGTGCCAGCAGCTTAGGGGGGGCCCAGGAAAACACCATATATTTT
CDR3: CASSLGGAQENTIYF

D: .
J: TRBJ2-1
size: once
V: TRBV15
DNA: TGTGCCACCAGCAGAGTGGGGGGCAATGAGCAGTTCTTC
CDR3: CATSRVGGNEQFF

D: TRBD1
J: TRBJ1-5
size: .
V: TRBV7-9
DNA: TGTGCCAGCAGCTATGGGGACAGCGAGAATCAGCCCCAGCATTTT
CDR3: CASSYGDSENQPQHF

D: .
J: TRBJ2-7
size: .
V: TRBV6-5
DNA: TGTGCCAGCAGTTATTCGGCCGGTCCGATTGAGCAGTACTTC
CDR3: CASSYSAGPIEQYF

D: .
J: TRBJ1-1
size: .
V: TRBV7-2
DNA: TGTGCCAGCAGCTTAGTCGGGGATTACGTAGCTTTCTTT
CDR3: CASSLVGDYVAFF

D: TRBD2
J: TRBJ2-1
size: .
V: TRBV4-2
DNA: TGTGCCAGCAGCCATCCCCTGGGGGGCGGGGGGCACTACAATGAGCAGTTCTTC
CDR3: CASSHPLGGGGHYNEQFF

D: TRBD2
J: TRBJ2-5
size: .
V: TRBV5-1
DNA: TGCGCCAGCAGCGGGCTAGGCGGGGGGATCCAAGAGACCCAGTACTTC
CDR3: CASSGLGGGIQETQYF

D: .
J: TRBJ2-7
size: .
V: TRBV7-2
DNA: TGTGCCAGCAGCTTAAGAGAGGGTCCCGGCGAGCAGTACTTC
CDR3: CASSLREGPGEQYF

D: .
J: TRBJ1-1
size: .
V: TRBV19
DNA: TGTGCCAGTAGACGGGCAGGGGATGCTTTCTTT
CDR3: CASRRAGDAFF

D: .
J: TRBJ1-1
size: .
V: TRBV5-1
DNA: TGCGCCAGCAGCTTTTCGGGCAGCTCGAACACTGAAGCTTTCTTT
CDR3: CASSFSGSSNTEAFF

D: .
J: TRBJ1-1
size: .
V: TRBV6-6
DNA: TGTGCCAGCAGTTACGGGCAGGGGATCGGTGAAGCTTTCTTT
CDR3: CASSYGQGIGEAFF

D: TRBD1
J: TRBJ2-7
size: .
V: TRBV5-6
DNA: TGTGCCAGCAGCCAGGACAGGGGCAACCTCTACGAGCAGTACTTC
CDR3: CASSQDRGNLYEQYF